The rows below give T cell receptor beta chains drawn from one sample of a study of response to subunit inactivated influenza vaccine. One entry per CDR3 protein, called by TCRdb with MiXCR from the RT-PCR reads. The sample holds around 570,000 distinct CDR3 sequences, roughly 10% seen once. Separately, the same data were catalogued under a study of T cells expressing NK-cell markers.

Sample: PBMCs from blood, taken on the day of vaccination. These receptor sequences come from a man in his fifties or sixties who received an inactivated influenza vaccine. The CDR3 runs from the conserved cysteine through the conserved F or W. The D gene is left open where the match is weak. A row's size may be missing; if present it is once, few, many or a size class.

TRBJ2-3,TRBV5-1,NA,NA,CASRTLNSIGSADTQYF,TGCGCCAGCCGGACCTTAAACAGCATTGGCTCGGCAGATACGCAGTATTTT
TRBJ2-3,TRBV4-2,many,TRBD2,CASSQEGREADTQYF,TGTGCCAGCAGCCAAGAAGGGAGGGAGGCAGATACGCAGTATTTT
TRBJ2-1,TRBV28,NA,TRBD2,CASSLRTSGPFNEQFF,TGTGCCAGCAGTTTACGGACTAGCGGACCTTTTAATGAGCAGTTCTTC
TRBJ2-1,TRBV9,many,TRBD1,CASSVGTGSYNEQFF,TGTGCCAGCAGCGTCGGGACAGGGAGCTACAATGAGCAGTTCTTC
TRBJ2-4,TRBV7-9,NA,NA,CASSLAVDAHIQYF,TGTGCCAGCAGCTTAGCGGTCGACGCACACATTCAGTACTTC
TRBJ1-6,TRBV12-3/TRBV12-4,few,NA,CASSSGNTGNSPLHF,TGTGCCAGCAGTTCCGGTAACACGGGAAATTCACCCCTCCACTTT
TRBJ2-2,TRBV12-3/TRBV12-4,few,NA,CASSLGAKWSGELFF,TGTGCCAGCAGTTTAGGTGCCAAGTGGTCCGGGGAGCTGTTTTTT
TRBJ2-4,TRBV7-9,few,NA,CASSLYENRAKNIQYF,TGTGCCAGCAGCTTATATGAGAATAGGGCCAAAAACATTCAGTACTTC
TRBJ2-2,TRBV9,few,TRBD1,CASSASGTGAGELFF,TGTGCCAGCAGCGCCTCCGGGACAGGGGCCGGGGAGCTGTTTTTT
TRBJ2-1,TRBV29-1,many,NA,CSVDPGRSGNEQFF,TGCAGCGTTGACCCGGGACGGAGTGGCAATGAGCAGTTCTTC
TRBJ2-5,TRBV7-2,NA,NA,CASSLPRGSQETQYF,TGTGCCAGCAGCCTCCCCCGGGGGAGCCAAGAGACCCAGTACTTC
TRBJ2-3,TRBV6-2/TRBV6-3,few,NA,CASSYGQHTQYF,TGTGCCAGCAGTTACGGACAGCATACGCAGTATTTT
TRBJ1-5,TRBV6-1,NA,NA,CASSRSRGNQPQHF,TGTGCCAGCAGCCGCTCTAGGGGCAATCAGCCCCAGCATTTT
TRBJ2-5,TRBV11-3,few,TRBD1,CASSLRDRGTQYF,TGTGCCAGCAGCCTCCGGGACAGGGGGACCCAGTACTTC
TRBJ1-5,TRBV2,NA,NA,CASSDGRGNNQPQHF,TGTGCCAGCAGTGATGGCAGGGGAAACAATCAGCCCCAGCATTTT
TRBJ1-4,TRBV5-1,NA,NA,CASSHGGTGFYEKLFF,TGCGCCAGCAGCCATGGAGGTACAGGGTTTTACGAAAAACTGTTTTTT
TRBJ1-6,TRBV28,few,TRBD1,CASSTGGAYNSPLHF,TGTGCCAGCAGTACAGGGGGCGCTTATAATTCACCCCTCCACTTT
TRBJ2-5,TRBV5-1,few,TRBD2,CASSLASGSEETQYF,TGCGCCAGCAGCTTGGCTAGCGGGAGTGAAGAGACCCAGTACTTC
TRBJ2-1,TRBV6-2/TRBV6-3,NA,TRBD2,CASSPTGGIPYNEQFF,TGTGCCAGCAGTCCAACGGGGGGGATCCCCTACAATGAGCAGTTCTTC
TRBJ2-3,TRBV10-3,NA,TRBD1,CANSGQGSADTQYF,TGTGCCAACTCCGGACAGGGAAGCGCAGATACGCAGTATTTT
TRBJ1-5,TRBV7-2,few,NA,CASSLVGRVGQPQHF,TGTGCCAGCAGCTTAGTAGGGAGGGTAGGTCAGCCCCAGCATTTT
TRBJ1-2,TRBV6-6,NA,NA,CASREYGYTF,TGTGCCAGCAGGGAATATGGCTACACCTTC
TRBJ2-3,TRBV15,NA,NA,CATSRGRGLTDTQYF,TGTGCCACCAGCAGAGGGAGGGGGCTGACAGATACGCAGTATTTT
TRBJ1-6,TRBV20-1,few,NA,CSAMGYRGGNSPLHF,TGCAGTGCTATGGGGTACAGAGGGGGAAATTCACCCCTCCACTTT
TRBJ2-5,TRBV7-9,few,NA,CASSLAWIPSQETQYF,TGTGCCAGCAGCTTAGCGTGGATACCCTCCCAAGAGACCCAGTACTTC
TRBJ2-7,TRBV6-5,NA,NA,CASSYSRTVAYEQYF,TGTGCCAGCAGTTACTCGAGGACAGTTGCCTACGAGCAGTACTTC
TRBJ2-7,TRBV12-3/TRBV12-4,many,NA,CASRLGTYREQYF,TGTGCCAGCAGGTTGGGGACTTATCGCGAGCAGTACTTC
TRBJ2-5,TRBV12-3/TRBV12-4,few,NA,CASSLAVGESQETQYF,TGTGCCAGCAGTTTGGCTGTAGGGGAATCCCAAGAGACCCAGTACTTC
TRBJ2-2,TRBV30,NA,NA,CAWSALLGRDTGELFF,TGTGCCTGGAGTGCCCTCTTAGGAAGAGACACCGGGGAGCTGTTTTTT
TRBJ2-7,TRBV4-3,few,NA,CASSQDVTGTEQYF,TGCGCCAGCAGCCAAGATGTGACAGGCACCGAGCAGTACTTC
TRBJ2-7,TRBV5-6,few,TRBD1,CASSSQGQGMYEQYF,TGTGCCAGCAGCTCGCAAGGACAGGGTATGTACGAGCAGTACTTC
TRBJ2-1,TRBV10-3,few,NA,CAISAGNNEQFF,TGTGCCATCAGTGCCGGGAACAATGAGCAGTTCTTC
TRBJ2-7,TRBV28,NA,TRBD1,CASSPSGTGRHEQYF,TGTGCCAGCAGCCCATCCGGGACAGGGCGACACGAGCAGTACTTC
TRBJ2-1,TRBV4-3,many,TRBD2,CASSYLAGPYNEQFF,TGCGCCAGCAGCTACCTAGCGGGGCCCTACAATGAGCAGTTCTTC
TRBJ1-1,TRBV12-3/TRBV12-4,few,NA,CASSLGAPEAFF,TGTGCCAGCAGTTTAGGGGCGCCTGAAGCTTTCTTT
TRBJ2-2,TRBV29-1,NA,TRBD1,CSSTLGTGNTGELFF,TGCAGCTCGACGCTCGGGACAGGGAACACCGGGGAGCTGTTTTTT
TRBJ2-7,TRBV27,few,NA,CASSLLGRNYEQYF,TGTGCCAGCAGTCTCCTGGGACGGAACTACGAGCAGTACTTC
TRBJ1-2,TRBV4-3,NA,TRBD1,CASSQDSRDRGGYTF,TGCGCCAGCAGCCAAGATTCCCGGGACAGGGGTGGCTACACCTTC
TRBJ2-5,TRBV7-9,few,NA,CASSLDGVNQETQYF,TGTGCCAGCAGCTTAGATGGGGTAAACCAAGAGACCCAGTACTTC
TRBJ2-2,TRBV12-3/TRBV12-4,NA,NA,CASSLTRGGTGELFF,TGTGCCAGCAGTTTGACTAGAGGTGGCACCGGGGAGCTGTTTTTT
TRBJ2-3,TRBV28,NA,NA,CASSFGISSTDTQYF,TGTGCCAGCAGTTTTGGGATCTCTAGCACAGATACGCAGTATTTT
TRBJ2-5,TRBV4-2,few,NA,CASSQQVGSQETQYF,TGTGCCAGCAGCCAACAGGTGGGCAGCCAAGAGACCCAGTACTTC
TRBJ2-7,TRBV27,few,TRBD2,CASSLWVGRAGGGYEQYF,TGTGCCAGCAGTTTATGGGTCGGCAGGGCGGGAGGGGGCTACGAGCAGTACTTC
TRBJ2-3,TRBV7-9,NA,TRBD2,CASSFAGGTTDTQYF,TGTGCCAGCAGCTTCGCGGGGGGGACAACAGATACGCAGTATTTT
TRBJ2-1,TRBV9,few,TRBD2,CASNPGTSRGNEQFF,TGTGCCAGCAACCCCGGGACTAGCAGGGGCAATGAGCAGTTCTTC
TRBJ2-1,TRBV7-6,few,NA,CASSLARGSSYNEQFF,TGTGCCAGCAGCTTAGCCCGGGGCTCCTCCTACAATGAGCAGTTCTTC